This T cell receptor beta chain was documented in a study of cytomegalovirus exposure and HLA in healthy donors. Comments on this clone: Its target is unknown.

Primers included in the PCR were 60 Vbeta and 13 Jbeta primers. Clones were read by immunoSEQ multiplex PCR, and TCRdb kept only the in-frame ones, dropping some. Among roughly 190,000 clones listed, around 87% were seen once. Overall study results and limits: Reportedly, a later analysis found an Asian-associated ancestry cluster had fewer N-insertions than the roughly 670-donor mean. Links to common viral pathogens appeared, in a later analysis, for several of the most significant clusters. Immune exposure data for these donors was limited to CMV serostatus.

Sequenced sample: PBMCs. The receptor comes from a woman younger than 35 in good health and CMV-seronegative.

DNA of the CDR3: TGTGCCAGCAGCTCCGACAGCTATGGCTACACCTTC. It specifies CASSSDSYGYTF. The gene calls are TRBV7-9 and TRBJ1-2, with D possibly TRBD1 on 5 matching bases. With 4 bases removed from V and 4 bases from J, the gap between germline ends came to 7 bases. The germline V gene has CDR1 SEHNR and CDR2 FQNEAQ (reference sequence). This CDR3 is 12 amino acids long.